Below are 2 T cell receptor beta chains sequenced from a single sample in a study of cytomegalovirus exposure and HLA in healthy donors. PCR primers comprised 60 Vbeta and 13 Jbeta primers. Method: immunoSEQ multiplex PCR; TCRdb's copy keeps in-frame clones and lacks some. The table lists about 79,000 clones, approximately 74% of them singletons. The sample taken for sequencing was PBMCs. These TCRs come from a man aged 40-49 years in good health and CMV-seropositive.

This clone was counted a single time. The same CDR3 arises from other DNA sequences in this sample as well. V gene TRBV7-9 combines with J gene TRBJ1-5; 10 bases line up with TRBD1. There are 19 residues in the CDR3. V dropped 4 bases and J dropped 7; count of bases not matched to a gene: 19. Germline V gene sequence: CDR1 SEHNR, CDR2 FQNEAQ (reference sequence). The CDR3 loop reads CASSSPEWLGTGVDQPQHF. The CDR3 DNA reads TGTGCCAGCAGCTCCCCAGAGTGGTTAGGGACAGGGGTAGACCAGCCCCAGCATTTT. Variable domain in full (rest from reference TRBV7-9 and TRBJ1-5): DTGVSQNPRHKITKRGQNVTFRCDPISEHNRLYWYRQTLGQGPEFLTYFQNEAQLEKSRLLSDRFSAERPKGSFSTLEIQRTEQGDSAMYLCASSSPEWLGTGVDQPQHFGDGTRLSIL.

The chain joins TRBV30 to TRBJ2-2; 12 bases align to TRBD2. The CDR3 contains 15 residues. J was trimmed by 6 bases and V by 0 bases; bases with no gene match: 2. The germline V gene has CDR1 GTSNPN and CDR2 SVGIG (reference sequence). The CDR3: CAWSVGTSGPGELFF. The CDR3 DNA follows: TGTGCCTGGAGTGTAGGGACTAGCGGGCCCGGGGAGCTGTTTTTT.